Below, 11 T cell receptor beta chains from the same sample are listed, as sequenced in a study of blood T cell repertoires in COVID-19 (dated by TCRdb to about 2020). To prepare the library, the immunoSEQ multiplex PCR assay was applied. The table was pulled from immuneACCESS by TCRdb, which kept in-frame rearrangements only. Such tables lose some clones; where checked, under half of the loss comes from unresolved V genes, and the rest has no known cause. The sample table contains a few hundred thousand clones; only one count was recorded for about 88% of them. The ten biggest clones cover approximately 8% of the sample. Sequences were obtained from PBMCs or T cells enriched from blood (not recorded which). These receptors were taken from an older woman who had recovered from COVID-19.

This rearrangement joins TRBV28 to TRBJ1-2; D is ambiguous. The ends were cut back, 9 bases at V and 8 bases at J, with 19 bases in the middle. CDR1 and CDR2 from the germline V gene are MDHEN and SYDVKM. This CDR3 spans 13 amino acids. The DNA of the CDR3 is TGTGCCAGTGTGGGAGGCCCTAACTGGGGCTACACCTTC. It encodes CASVGGPNWGYTF.

The V call is TRBV13, the J call TRBJ1-1; D is possibly TRBD1 (6 bases). This CDR3 spans 13 amino acids. V lost 5 bases and J lost 2, with 9 bases in between. Germline V CDR1 and CDR2: PRHDT, FYEKMQ (reference sequence). The CDR3 nucleotides read TGTGCCAGCAGCATCAGGGGAAACACTGAAGCTTTCTTT. Translated: CASSIRGNTEAFF.

A few counts support this clone. The chain joins TRBV3-1 (or the pseudogene TRBV3-2) to TRBJ2-7, with D tentatively TRBD2 (5 bases). The CDR3 sequence is 13 residues long. CDR1 LGHDT and CDR2 YNNKEL come from the germline V gene (reference sequence). V lost 3 bases and J lost 6, with 12 bases in between. DNA of the CDR3: TGTGCCAGCAGCCACGGTGGACTCGGCGAGCAGTACTTC. Its protein product is CASSHGGLGEQYF.

The V call is TRBV10-3, the J call TRBJ1-5; D not resolved. This CDR3 has 14 amino acids. The germline V gene has CDR1 ENHRY and CDR2 SYGVKD. V dropped 1 base and J dropped 2 bases, with 6 bases sitting between them. The CDR3 protein is CAISELAGNQPQHF. The CDR3 DNA reads TGTGCCATCAGTGAGTTGGCAGGCAATCAGCCCCAGCATTTT.

CDR3 coding DNA: TGTGCCAGCAGGACTAATCTGGGGGAAAAACTGTTTTTT. Its translation: CASRTNLGEKLFF. The J gene is TRBJ1-4, the V gene TRBV6-5; no firm D call. The CDR3 is 13 residues long. Trimming pared 6 bases from V and 8 bases from J, leaving 13 bases between. CDR1 and CDR2 (germline): MNHEY, SVGAGI.

V gene TRBV29-1 combines with J gene TRBJ1-2, with D possibly being TRBD1 (5 bases). The germline V and J ends were trimmed by 3 bases and 8 bases, with 10 bases remaining between them. This CDR3 region has 11 residues. Germline CDR1 reads SQVTM; CDR2 reads ANQGSEA. For the CDR3, the DNA is TGCAGCGTTGAGGGGGGAATGGGCTACACCTTC. This gives the protein CSVEGGMGYTF.

This clone was found once. The chain has TRBV19 and TRBJ1-5; TRBD1 matches at 8 bases. V shed 5 bases and J 8 bases; nucleotides not matched to a gene: 11. Germline-derived CDR1 and CDR2 are LNHDA and SQIVND (reference sequence). CDR3 length: 15 amino acids. The CDR3 region is CASSLLGQGVEPQHF. CDR3 nucleotide sequence: TGTGCCAGTAGTTTACTCGGACAGGGCGTGGAGCCCCAGCATTTT.

J is TRBJ2-3 and V is TRBV5-4; 8 bases align to TRBD1. V was clipped by 4 bases and J by 2 bases; unmatched bases: 6. CDR3 length equals 15 residues. Germline V gene sequence: CDR1 SGHNT, CDR2 YYREEE (reference sequence). DNA of the CDR3: TGTGCCAGCAGCACGACAGGGGACCTCACAGATACGCAGTATTTT. Its protein is CASSTTGDLTDTQYF.

The chain uses TRBV14 and TRBJ1-1; a possible D gene is TRBD1 (5 bases). This CDR3 is built from 12 residues. V lost 1 base and J 5 bases, leaving 5 bases between the germline ends. Germline-derived CDR1 and CDR2 are SGHDN and FVKESK. The CDR3 sequence is CASSQAGTEAFF. The DNA for the CDR3 is TGTGCCAGCAGCCAAGCAGGGACTGAAGCTTTCTTT.

The genes are TRBV18 and TRBJ2-3; 7 positions agree with TRBD1. The CDR3 length is 13 residues. Unmatched junction bases numbered 6, after V lost 3 bases and J lost 9 bases. In germline, CDR1 is KGHSH, CDR2 LQKENI. The CDR3 region is CASSPPGTVTQYF. The DNA for the CDR3 is TGTGCCAGCTCACCTCCTGGGACAGTCACGCAGTATTTT.

The chain is built from TRBV9 and TRBJ2-1; 10 bases align to TRBD2. The germline gives CDR1 SGDLS, CDR2 YYNGEE. The V and J ends lost 0 bases and 3 bases, in that order; junction bases with no gene match: 6. The CDR3 runs 17 residues. CDR3 residues: CASSVGGPSGSYNEQFF. The DNA of the CDR3 is TGTGCCAGCAGCGTAGGGGGCCCTAGCGGGAGCTACAATGAGCAGTTCTTC.